This T cell receptor beta chain was identified during a study of monozygotic twins with inflammatory bowel disease. For each CDR3 protein, TCRdb gives one entry from its re-call of the 5' RACE reads, without DNA. Recorded here are some 330,000 distinct CDR3 sequences; the top ten clones represent 5.6%. Whole-blood total RNA was extracted without T cell sorting. This receptor was obtained from a human donor with ulcerative colitis or Crohn's disease, or a healthy co-twin of an affected twin (not recorded which). The sequenced material came from blood.

The CDR3 is CASSQDLTGNGAFF. This sequence joins TRBV14 and TRBJ1-1; the TCRdb call, TRBD1, lacks DNA for checking. Germline V gives CDR1 SGHDN, CDR2 FVKESK. This CDR3 has 14 amino acids.